This T cell receptor beta chain is from a study of cytomegalovirus exposure and HLA in healthy donors. Study as a whole: In a later analysis, it was reported that the approximately 110 validation repertoires had been produced on the same platform as the 500 to 750 repertoires belonging to the first cohort. Study-level findings and limits: Subsequent analysis of the 100 to 150 validation repertoires found a tendency for first-cohort TCR clusters to co-occur. Among TCR sequences, most were rare, though some public TCRs appeared in many donors. Among TCR beta chains, those listed as cytomegalovirus-associated numbered 164.

Clones were read by immunoSEQ multiplex PCR, and TCRdb kept only the in-frame ones, dropping some. The data contain over 110,000 clones, approximately 86% of them singletons. The CDR3 runs to 13 residues. V lost 2 bases to trimming and J lost 0 bases, with 4 bases between them. Germline loops: CDR1 MNHNY, CDR2 SVGAGI (reference sequence). In the case of this clone: Its antigen is undetermined.

The specimen sequenced was PBMCs. The V and J genes are TRBV6-6 and TRBJ1-2; D not certain. The receptor was derived from a man aged 18 to 30 in good health and CMV-seropositive. In DNA form, the CDR3 reads TGTGCCAGCAGTTACACAGCTAACTATGGCTACACCTTC. Translated, it gives CASSYTANYGYTF.